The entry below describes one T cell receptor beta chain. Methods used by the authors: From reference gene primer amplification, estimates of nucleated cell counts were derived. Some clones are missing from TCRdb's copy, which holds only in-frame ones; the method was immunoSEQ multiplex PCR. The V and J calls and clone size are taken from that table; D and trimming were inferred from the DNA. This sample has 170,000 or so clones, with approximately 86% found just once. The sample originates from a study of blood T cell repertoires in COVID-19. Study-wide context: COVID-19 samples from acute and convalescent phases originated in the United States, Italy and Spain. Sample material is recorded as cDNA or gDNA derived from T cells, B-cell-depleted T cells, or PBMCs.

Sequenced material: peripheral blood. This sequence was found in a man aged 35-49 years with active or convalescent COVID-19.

Here the CDR3 reads CASSVTGDQPQHF. The CDR3, as DNA: TGTGCCAGCAGTGTAACAGGGGATCAGCCCCAGCATTTT. The rearrangement uses TRBV6-2 or TRBV6-3 and TRBJ1-5, with TRBD1 matching over 7 bases. J was trimmed by 5 bases and V by 5 bases; bases with no gene match: 3. CDR1 is MNHEY, CDR2 SVGEGT, per germline. The CDR3 spans 13 residues.